This T cell receptor (beta chain) was captured in a study of vaccination effects on CD4 cells after COVID-19 (dated by TCRdb to between 2020 and 2023). Study-level background: Participants received two doses of either the BNT162b2 or the mRNA-1273 mRNA SARS-CoV-2 vaccine. A total of ten to eleven COVID-19 convalescent patients and a few SARS-CoV-2-naive healthy vaccine recipients were included in the full study. Cultures from other donors in the study were sequenced using the Oncomine TCR Beta short-read assay on an Illumina iSeq 100. SARS-CoV-2 spike-specific CD4+ TCR repertoires were compared before and after mRNA vaccination in COVID-19 convalescent patients and in infection-naive vaccine recipients.

Results and caveats for the whole study, not just this receptor: In healthy vaccine recipients, vaccine-induced clones were almost all SARS-CoV-2 mono-reactive, with only 1 of 255 being cross-reactive with common cold coronaviruses. Only a small number of convalescent patients were included, and no early post-infection timepoints were available, which limited the study. Both infection-induced and vaccine-induced clones contracted markedly at late post-vaccination timepoints, which is consistent with waning T cell responses.

Remarks on this clone: Which antigen it targets is not known. No clone much larger than this one lies a single base away; base qualities are absent.

In the ViraFEST assay, PBMC were stimulated with viral peptide pools, and antigen-specific CD4+ T cell clonotypes were then identified by expansion using TCR sequencing. After about 10 days of culture, CD4+ T cells were isolated with the EasySep CD4+ T cell isolation kit. The absence of prior SARS-CoV-2 infection in healthy vaccine recipients was confirmed by negative nucleocapsid antibodies before and after vaccination. A few million PBMC per well were cultured with approximately 10 ug/ml peptides in IMDM containing around 5.3% human AB serum, about 9.7 IU/ml IL-2 and gentamicin. Half of the culture medium was replaced with fresh IL-2-containing medium on days 3 and 7. Each peptide stimulation condition was cultured in triplicate wells unless otherwise noted. Using Ficoll-Paque Plus gradient centrifugation, PBMC were separated from whole blood and then either used fresh or cryopreserved at -140C. The overlapping peptide pools covered the spike proteins of SARS-CoV-2 as well as those of the common cold coronaviruses HCoV-NL63, HCoV-OC43 and HCoV-229E. The QIAamp micro DNA kit was used to extract genomic DNA from the cultured CD4+ T cells.

Preparation of the library involved the immunoSEQ multiplex PCR assay. DNA from the cultured, isolated CD4+ T cells was subjected to TCR beta CDR3 sequencing. Per the original workflow: Non-productive TCR sequences were removed and reads were trimmed to the CDR3 region, keeping CDR3s of at least 7 amino acids. The MANAFEST web app was used to identify antigen-specific clonotypes by comparing expansion in peptide wells with expansion in reference cultures. For clones to be considered positive, expansion at FDR<0.05 versus reference and all other wells, an odds ratio above 5, and a frequency above 0.1% in two replicate wells were required. A clonotype was called cross-reactive if it was significantly expanded both in SARS-CoV-2 spike wells and in at least one common cold coronavirus spike condition. Using the stringdist R package, CDR3 similarity was measured by Levenshtein distance, and unrooted trees were constructed with ape in R 3.6.1. This is the immuneACCESS table as TCRdb keeps it, with only in-frame sequences that have V and J called. A part of the clones is gone; compared with another copy, unresolved V genes explain less than half, and the rest is unexplained. V, J and clone size derive from that table, while D and trimming were established from the DNA sequence. The sample table contains tens of thousands of clones; only one count was recorded for 60% to 85% of them. The ten most abundant clones make up 10% to 13% of the sample.

This TCR was sampled from a human donor who received a COVID-19 vaccine. This specimen consisted of CD4+ T cells from PBMCs cultured with SARS-CoV-2 spike peptides, obtained before COVID-19 vaccination. The sample's cell subset or site label, in plain terms: SARS-CoV-2 spike overlapping peptide pool stimulation.

The nucleotide sequence reads as follows: TGTGCCAGCAGCCGGGACAGGGGGTTGAACACTGAAGCTTTCTTT. The resulting protein is CASSRDRGLNTEAFF. The receptor chain draws on TRBV5-6 and TRBJ1-1, with 11 bases aligning to TRBD1. The germline V gene specifies SGHDT as CDR1 and YYEEEE as CDR2. The junction shows trimming of 4 bases on V and 0 bases on J, and the gene matches do not reach 2 bases of it. The CDR3 runs 15 residues from the cysteine to the phenylalanine. Only the CDR3 DNA stays, 45 bases, in frame from base 1.